This T cell receptor beta chain was recovered during a study of blood T cell repertoires in COVID-19. Overall study: Material from acute and convalescent COVID-19 was sourced from the United States, Italy and Spain. Sample material is recorded as cDNA or gDNA derived from T cells, B-cell-depleted T cells, or PBMCs.

The germline V gene encodes CDR1 MNHEY and CDR2 SVGAGI. This CDR3 is built from 15 residues. V was pared by 5 bases and J by 6 bases, with 16 bases between. Source study methods: Estimation of nucleated cell counts was performed using reference gene primer amplification. Sequencing was performed with immunoSEQ multiplex PCR; in TCRdb, only in-frame clones are kept and a portion is missing. V, J and clone size derive from that table, while D and trimming were established from the DNA sequence. The sample consists of over 55,000 clones, 82% of them appearing once. Sequencing was done on a sample of peripheral blood. The receptor was isolated from a woman aged 55-75 years with acute or convalescent COVID-19. The genes are TRBV6-5 and TRBJ1-4; no clear D gene. CDR3 DNA sequence: TGTGCCAGCAGTCGAAGTTGGGGAGGTGATGAAAAACTGTTTTTT. This sequence encodes CASSRSWGGDEKLFF.